The entry that follows covers one T cell receptor beta chain sequence. The timepoints at which blood was sampled were baseline, cycle 4 day 1, and cycle 7 day 1. The data belong to a study of OX40 agonist ivuxolimab in advanced cancers. For the study at large: Patients treated during dose escalation were battling hepatocellular carcinoma, melanoma, renal cell or head and neck cancer. Three patients had partial responses: one hepatocellular carcinoma, two cutaneous melanoma. Of the participants, under 50% had some prior anti-PD-1, anti-PD-L1 or anti-CTLA-4 therapy, which was allowed.

Germline CDR1 reads GTSNPN; CDR2 reads SVGIG (reference sequence). The germline V and J ends were trimmed by 5 bases and 3 bases, with 8 bases remaining between them. CDR3 length equals 12 residues. The protocol was immunoSEQ multiplex PCR, while the TCRdb copy is restricted to in-frame clones and leaves out a portion. The sample holds about 35,000 clones, roughly 84% seen once. This chain connects TRBV30 to TRBJ2-1; the D gene could be TRBD1 or TRBD2 (5 bases each). This receptor was obtained from an adult with an advanced solid tumor such as melanoma, head and neck, liver or kidney cancer. This specimen consisted of CD4+ or CD8+ T cells sorted from blood, obtained in a trial of the OX40 agonist ivuxolimab. CDR3 in amino acids: CAWRGVYNEQFF. CDR3 nucleotides: TGTGCCTGGCGAGGGGTCTACAATGAGCAGTTCTTC.